The 25 T cell receptor beta chains given below trace back to one sample, sequenced in a study of blood T cells in healthy people across ages. Together with a sample-barcoded 5' primer, a J-beta primer mix was included in a second PCR lasting about 6 to 11 cycles. TCRdb recomputed calls from the 5' RACE reads with MiXCR, one row per CDR3 protein. The table has about 1.5 million distinct CDR3 sequences, under 55% seen once. The sample was blood. The receptor set was obtained from a woman aged 18-29 years in good health.

The chain combines TRBV6-6 with TRBJ1-4; maybe TRBD1 (6 bases). V was clipped by 7 bases and J by 7 bases, with 16 bases between them. CDR3 length: 14 amino acids. From germline, CDR1 is MNHNY and CDR2 SVGAGI (reference sequence). Here the CDR3 DNA reads TGTGCCAGCACCCCCCCCGGGGGCGTTGAAAAACTGTTTTTT. Amino acids: CASTPPGGVEKLFF.

The chain combines TRBV9 with TRBJ1-6, with D unclear. The germline V gene has CDR1 SGDLS and CDR2 YYNGEE. This CDR3 is 14 amino acids long. Between the trimmed V and J ends, which lost 2 bases and 5 bases, there was a span of 8 bases. This CDR3 reads CASSVQTNNSPLHF. In DNA, the CDR3 is TGTGCCAGCAGCGTGCAGACTAATAATTCACCCCTCCACTTT.

The chain uses TRBV25-1 and TRBJ1-2; 7 nucleotides match TRBD1. The CDR3 extends over 12 amino acids. In germline, CDR1 is MGHDK, CDR2 SYGVNS. V dropped 6 bases and J dropped 8; count of bases not matched to a gene: 6. CDR3 sequence (DNA): TGTGCCAGCAGGACAGGGTGGGACGGCTACACCTTC. It specifies CASRTGWDGYTF.

This clonotype was recorded a few times. The chain combines TRBV2 with TRBJ1-2; D is ambiguous. Germline V gene lookup returns CDR1 SNHLY and CDR2 FYNNEI. The V gene lost 4 bases and the J gene lost 4 bases, with 10 bases spanning the gap. CDR3 size: 13 residues. In nucleotides, the CDR3 is TGTGCCAGCAGTGTGGACCGCTTCTATGGCTACACCTTC. This encodes CASSVDRFYGYTF.

The chain uses TRBV13 and TRBJ1-2; D remains unclear. The CDR3 covers 13 residues. Deletions cut 3 bases from V and 6 bases from J, with 11 bases between. Germline lookup yields CDR1 PRHDT and CDR2 FYEKMQ (reference sequence). The CDR3 DNA is TGTGCCAGCAGCTTTGTACTCGATGATGGCTACACCTTC. Encoded protein: CASSFVLDDGYTF.

This chain uses TRBV6-2 or TRBV6-3 with TRBJ2-5, with no clear D. Germline CDR1 MNHEY, CDR2 SVGEGT. With 5 bases removed from V and 11 bases from J, the gap between germline ends came to 15 bases. This CDR3 spans 12 amino acids. CDR3 in DNA: TGTGCCAGCAGTCCGAGGCCCCTGGAGCAGTACTTC. As protein: CASSPRPLEQYF.

This clonotype turned up a few times. The V call is TRBV6-2 or TRBV6-3, the J call TRBJ1-5; D is ambiguous. Per germline, CDR1 MNHEY and CDR2 SVGEGT. CDR3 length: 17 amino acids. Trimming pared 5 bases from V and 7 bases from J, leaving 24 bases between. CDR3 residues: CASSRGPAGPIRQPQHF. CDR3 DNA sequence: TGTGCCAGCAGTAGAGGTCCAGCTGGCCCCATTCGACAGCCCCAGCATTTT.

The chain is built from TRBV29-1 and TRBJ1-1, with D hard to call. Germline V gene lookup returns CDR1 SQVTM and CDR2 ANQGSEA. The CDR3 length is 13 residues. Trimming took 6 bases from V and 4 from J, leaving 15 bases between them. CDR3 DNA sequence: TGCAGCGTGGGTCGGGCAGACCCCACTGAAGCTTTCTTT. This translates into CSVGRADPTEAFF.

This clonotype has more than one count but fewer than ten. This chain joins TRBV7-9 and TRBJ1-5, with D uncertain. Germline V gene sequence: CDR1 SEHNR, CDR2 FQNEAQ (reference sequence). This CDR3 has 14 residues. Trimming cost V 3 bases and J 5 bases, with 11 bases left between them. The CDR3 DNA sequence: TGTGCCAGCAGCTTGGGAGGGTTTCATCAGCCCCAGCATTTT. Encoded protein: CASSLGGFHQPQHF.

The V gene is TRBV7-2, the J gene TRBJ2-1; 10 nucleotides line up with TRBD2. V lost 4 bases and J lost 5; bases outside the gene matches: 8. CDR1 SGHTA and CDR2 FQGNSA come from the germline V gene. The CDR3 totals 16 residues. DNA for the CDR3: TGTGCCAGCAGCTCAGGTCAAGCGGGAGGGGACAATGAGCAGTTCTTC. Translated, it gives CASSSGQAGGDNEQFF.

The chain joins TRBV13 to TRBJ2-7; 8 positions agree with TRBD1. The CDR3 consists of 14 residues. V lost 5 bases to trimming and J lost 7 bases; unmatched junction nucleotides: 10. Germline V gene lookup returns CDR1 PRHDT and CDR2 FYEKMQ (reference sequence). The CDR3 DNA is TGTGCCAGCAGCGTGGGACAGGTGTTGAATGAGCAGTACTTC. It is translated as CASSVGQVLNEQYF.

In its sample, this clonotype was seen a few times. The J gene is TRBJ2-3, the V gene TRBV7-2; the D is unclear. CDR1 and CDR2 from the germline V gene are SGHTA and FQGNSA. V gave up 7 bases and J gave up 2 bases, with 10 bases separating them. There are 13 residues in the CDR3. CDR3 loop: CASISKNTDTQYF. The CDR3 region has the DNA TGTGCCAGCATCTCAAAGAACACAGATACGCAGTATTTT. Variable domain in full (rest from reference TRBV7-2 and TRBJ2-3): GAGVSQSPSNKVTEKGKDVELRCDPISGHTALYWYRQSLGQGLEFLIYFQGNSAPDKSGLPSDRFSAERTGGSVSTLTIQRTQQEDSAVYLCASISKNTDTQYFGPGTRLTVL.

With respect to this clonotype: A much bigger clone sits one base away, suggesting this may be a read error. V and J are TRBV18 and TRBJ1-2; D is unresolved. The germline V gene has CDR1 KGHSH and CDR2 LQKENI. The CDR3 length is 14 residues. Trimming stripped 3 bases from V and 2 bases from J, with 10 bases between. In DNA, the CDR3 is TGTGCCAGCTCACCCACAGAGAAGAACTATGGCTACACCTTC. This translates into CASSPTEKNYGYTF.

This clonotype was observed a few times. The chain combines TRBV10-3 with TRBJ2-1, with 9 bases aligning to TRBD1. The V segment lost 6 bases and the J segment 2 bases; nucleotides outside the gene matches: 5. This CDR3 is built from 15 residues. CDR1 ENHRY and CDR2 SYGVKD come from the germline V gene. The CDR3 DNA reads as TGTGCCATCAGGGAGGGGACAGGGACCTACAATGAGCAGTTCTTC. Translating it yields CAIREGTGTYNEQFF.

The chain carries TRBV28 and TRBJ2-4; D is possibly TRBD2 (5 bases). Germline V gene lookup returns CDR1 MDHEN and CDR2 SYDVKM. Trimming removed 6 bases at V and 13 bases at J, with 22 bases between. This CDR3 has 14 amino acids. Written as DNA, the CDR3 is TGTGCCAGCAGCTCCCCACGGAGGCCGGAGGAGCAGTACTTC. Its translation is CASSSPRRPEEQYF.

The rearrangement links TRBV28 to TRBJ1-5; 9 bases align to TRBD1. CDR1 is MDHEN, CDR2 SYDVKM, per germline. V lost 7 bases to trimming and J lost 2 bases; unmatched junction nucleotides: 6. This CDR3 is 15 amino acids long. The CDR3 loop reads CASTDRGIGNQPQHF. In nucleotides, the CDR3 is TGTGCCAGCACCGACAGGGGGATCGGCAATCAGCCCCAGCATTTT. Based on the CDR3 plus reference TRBV28 and TRBJ1-5, the full variable domain is DVKVTQSSRYLVKRTGEKVFLECVQDMDHENMFWYRQDPGLGLRLIYFSYDVKMKEKGDIPEGYSVSREKKERFSLILESASTNQTSMYLCASTDRGIGNQPQHFGDGTRLSIL.

V is TRBV3-1 and J is TRBJ2-1; TRBD2 matches 7 bases. V shed 7 bases and J 9 bases; nucleotides not matched to a gene: 15. CDR3 size: 15 residues. Germline V gene data show CDR1 as LGHDT and CDR2 as YNNKEL (reference sequence). The CDR3 sequence: CASTKGSGIGVEQFF. CDR3 nucleotide sequence: TGTGCCAGCACCAAAGGGAGCGGGATCGGAGTTGAGCAGTTCTTC.

The sample holds a few counts of this clonotype. The DNA for the CDR3 is TGCAGTGCTAGTAAAGCCGAACAGCAGTACTTC. Translated, it gives CSASKAEQQYF. V usage is TRBV20-1 and J usage is TRBJ2-5; D unresolved. The germline V gene encodes CDR1 DFQATT and CDR2 SNEGSKA (reference sequence). The CDR3 totals 11 residues. The V gene lost 3 bases and the J gene lost 11 bases, with 13 bases spanning the gap.

This clonotype was counted between two and nine times. The rearrangement links TRBV20-1 to TRBJ2-1; 11 nucleotides agree with TRBD2. The J segment lost 7 bases and the V segment lost 1 base, leaving 3 bases of the junction unmatched. The length of the CDR3 is 14 residues. CDR1 and CDR2 from the germline V gene are DFQATT and SNEGSKA (reference sequence). CDR3 amino acids: CSARAGTSGNEQFF. The CDR3 bases are TGCAGTGCTAGAGCCGGGACTAGCGGAAATGAGCAGTTCTTC.

CDR3 sequence: CSARVGGGSTGNTIYF. CDR3 sequence (DNA): TGCAGTGCTAGAGTTGGGGGGGGGAGTACTGGAAACACCATATATTTT. The J gene is TRBJ1-3, the V gene TRBV20-1; weak D call: TRBD1 (5 bases). The V gene lost 1 base and the J gene lost 2 bases, with 15 bases spanning the gap. Germline-derived CDR1 and CDR2 are DFQATT and SNEGSKA (reference sequence). CDR3 length equals 16 residues.

A few counts support this clonotype. CDR3 nucleotides: TGTGCCAGCAATCCGACAGGGACATACGGTCAGCCCCAGCATTTT. It is translated as CASNPTGTYGQPQHF. V usage is TRBV6-6 and J usage is TRBJ1-5; 7 bases line up with TRBD1. The CDR3 covers 15 residues. Germline loops: CDR1 MNHNY, CDR2 SVGAGI (reference sequence). V shed 7 bases, J shed 6 bases, and the junction held 12 bases outside the gene matches.

V usage is TRBV12-3 or TRBV12-4 and J usage is TRBJ2-3, with D perhaps TRBD1 or TRBD2 (5 bases each). Trimming removed 8 bases at V and 4 bases at J, with 13 bases between. The CDR3 is 13 amino acids. Here the CDR3 reads CASARDLPDTQYF. CDR3 coding DNA: TGTGCCAGCGCCCGGGACCTCCCAGATACGCAGTATTTT.

This clonotype was counted at least ten times. The chain combines TRBV7-2 with TRBJ2-7, with D perhaps matching TRBD1 or TRBD2 (5 bases each). With 2 bases removed from V and 4 bases from J, the gap between germline ends came to 12 bases. CDR1 and CDR2 (germline): SGHTA, FQGNSA. The CDR3 is made up of 14 amino acids. DNA for the CDR3: TGTGCCAGCAGCTTATCCGGGACGACTTACGAGCAGTACTTC. It codes for CASSLSGTTYEQYF.

The rearrangement uses TRBV4-3 and TRBJ1-3; unclear D gene. V was clipped by 1 base and J by 2 bases, with 12 bases between them. The CDR3 is 16 residues long. From germline, CDR1 is LGHNA and CDR2 YSLEER. The CDR3 here is CASSQAFSGAGNTIYF. The DNA of the CDR3 is TGCGCCAGCAGCCAAGCTTTCTCCGGGGCTGGAAACACCATATATTTT.

This clonotype was counted once. The chain combines TRBV7-2 with TRBJ2-1, with a possible D match to TRBD2 (5 bases). Trimming removed 10 bases from V and 8 bases from J, with 27 bases in between. The germline V gene encodes CDR1 SGHTA and CDR2 FQGNSA. This CDR3 has 16 residues. In DNA form, the CDR3 reads TGTGCCAACCACCCTGTCCCGGGGAACCCACCATATGAGCAGTTCTTC. Its translation: CANHPVPGNPPYEQFF.